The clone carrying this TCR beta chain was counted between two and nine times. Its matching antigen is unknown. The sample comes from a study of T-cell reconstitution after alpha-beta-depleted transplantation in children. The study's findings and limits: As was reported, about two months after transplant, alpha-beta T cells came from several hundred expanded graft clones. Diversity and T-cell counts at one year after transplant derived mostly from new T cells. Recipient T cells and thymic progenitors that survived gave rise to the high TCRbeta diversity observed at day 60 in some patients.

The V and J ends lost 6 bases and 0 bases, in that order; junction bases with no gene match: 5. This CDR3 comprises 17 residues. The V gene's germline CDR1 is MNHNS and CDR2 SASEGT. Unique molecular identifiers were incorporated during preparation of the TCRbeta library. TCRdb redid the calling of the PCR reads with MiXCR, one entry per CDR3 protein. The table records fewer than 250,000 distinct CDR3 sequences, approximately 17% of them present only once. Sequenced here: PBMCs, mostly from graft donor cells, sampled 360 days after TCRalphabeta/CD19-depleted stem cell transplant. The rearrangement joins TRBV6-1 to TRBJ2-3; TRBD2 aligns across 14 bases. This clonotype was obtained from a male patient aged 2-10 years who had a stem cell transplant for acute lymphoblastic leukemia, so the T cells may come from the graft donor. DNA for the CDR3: TGTGCCAGCAGAAGGGGACTAGCGGGGGTGAGCACAGATACGCAGTATTTT. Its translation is CASRRGLAGVSTDTQYF.